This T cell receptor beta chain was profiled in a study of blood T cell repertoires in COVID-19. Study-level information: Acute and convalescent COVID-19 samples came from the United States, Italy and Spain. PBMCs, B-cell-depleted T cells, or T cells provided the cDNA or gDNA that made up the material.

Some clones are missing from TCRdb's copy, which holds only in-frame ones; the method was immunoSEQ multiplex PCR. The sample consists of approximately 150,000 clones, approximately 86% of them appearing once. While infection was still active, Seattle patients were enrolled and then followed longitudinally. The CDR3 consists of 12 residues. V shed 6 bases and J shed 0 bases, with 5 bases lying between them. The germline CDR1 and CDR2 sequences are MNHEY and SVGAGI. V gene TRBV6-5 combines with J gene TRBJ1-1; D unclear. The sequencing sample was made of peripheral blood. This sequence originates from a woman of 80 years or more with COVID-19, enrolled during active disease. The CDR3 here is CASRTLNTEAFF. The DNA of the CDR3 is TGTGCCAGCAGAACATTGAACACTGAAGCTTTCTTT.